This passage covers 13 T cell receptor beta chains from one sample sequenced in a study of T-cell memory formation after mild COVID-19. TCRdb independently ran MiXCR on the 5' RACE reads; one entry per CDR3 protein. The table has 70,000 to 100,000 distinct CDR3 sequences, more than 13% seen once. The sample consisted of PBMCs or a T cell subset sorted from them (not recorded which). Receptors were obtained from a man younger than 35 who had mild COVID-19 (a few samples of this study predate the infection). Cell type and time point are not known.

The sample holds a few counts of this clonotype. This chain joins TRBV7-9 and TRBJ2-3; D not resolved. The CDR3 length is 13 residues. CDR1 and CDR2 from the germline V gene are SEHNR and FQNEAQ (reference sequence). The ends were cut back, 5 bases at V and 4 bases at J, with 10 bases in the middle. CDR3 amino acids: CASSGKWADTQYF. CDR3 nucleotide sequence: TGTGCCAGCAGCGGGAAGTGGGCAGATACGCAGTATTTT.

CDR3 bases: TGTGCCAGCAATCCGACCAGACACCAAGAGACCCAGTACTTC. Protein sequence: CASNPTRHQETQYF. The gene calls are TRBV6-2 or TRBV6-3 and TRBJ2-5; the D is unclear. The CDR3 runs 14 residues. From germline, CDR1 is MNHEY and CDR2 SVGEGT. V was shortened by 7 bases and J by 0 bases, with 12 bases between the two germline ends.

This clonotype appeared a few times. This chain links TRBV4-3 with TRBJ2-3; D unclear. Germline-derived CDR1 and CDR2 are LGHNA and YSLEER. CDR3 size: 15 residues. The ends were cut back, 0 bases at V and 7 bases at J, with 14 bases in the middle. The CDR3 DNA is TGCGCCAGCAGCCAAGAGATCAAACAGCCCAATACGCAGTATTTT. This translates into CASSQEIKQPNTQYF.

The chain uses TRBV5-1 and TRBJ2-1; D may correspond to TRBD1 or TRBD2 (7 bases each). The V end lost 4 bases, the J end lost 8 bases, and 13 bases lay between the germline ends. The CDR3 length is 13 residues. From germline, CDR1 is SGHRS and CDR2 YFSETQ. CDR3 region: CASSATGRDEQFF. The DNA of the CDR3 is TGCGCCAGCAGCGCGACAGGGAGGGATGAGCAGTTCTTC.

This clonotype turned up a few times. This chain uses TRBV5-1 with TRBJ2-3; D unresolved. V was cut by 1 base and J by 3 bases, with 9 bases left in between. The CDR3 totals 14 residues. Germline V CDR1 and CDR2: SGHRS, YFSETQ. The CDR3 protein is CASSLRHSTDTQYF. Written as DNA, the CDR3 is TGCGCCAGCAGCTTGAGGCACTCAACAGATACGCAGTATTTT.

The rearrangement joins TRBV7-9 to TRBJ2-4; the match to TRBD2 covers 7 bases. The V gene end was trimmed by 8 bases and the J gene end by 6 bases; junction bases not matched to a gene: 10. The CDR3 sequence is 14 residues long. The V gene's germline CDR1 is SEHNR and CDR2 FQNEAQ (reference sequence). CDR3 sequence: CASGGVGRGNIQYF. DNA of the CDR3: TGTGCCAGCGGCGGGGTGGGGAGGGGAAACATTCAGTACTTC. Full variable domain (outside the CDR3, taken from reference TRBV7-9 and TRBJ2-4): DTGVSQNPRHKITKRGQNVTFRCDPISEHNRLYWYRQTLGQGPEFLTYFQNEAQLEKSRLLSDRFSAERPKGSFSTLEIQRTEQGDSAMYLCASGGVGRGNIQYFGAGTRLSVL.

This chain connects TRBV13 to TRBJ2-5; TRBD1 might be the D (5 bases). CDR3 length equals 14 residues. Germline-derived CDR1 and CDR2 are PRHDT and FYEKMQ (reference sequence). Trimming took off 0 bases at V and 5 bases at J, with 10 bases between the two ends. The CDR3 DNA follows: TGTGCCAGCAGCTTAGGAGGGGATCAGGAGACCCAGTACTTC. Translation: CASSLGGDQETQYF.

V gene TRBV28 combines with J gene TRBJ2-7, with D unresolved. The V end was cut by 7 bases, the J end by 6 bases, with 13 bases between. Germline CDR1 MDHEN, CDR2 SYDVKM. The CDR3 is 12 amino acids. The CDR3 nucleotides are TGTGCCAGCAATGACTTTGGGGTCGAGCAGTACGTC. Residues: CASNDFGVEQYV.

This chain uses TRBV7-6 with TRBJ2-7; D possibly corresponds to TRBD2 (6 bases). The CDR3 runs 10 residues. Germline CDR1 is SGHVS and CDR2 is FNYEAQ. V was cut by 11 bases and J by 7 bases, with 12 bases left in between. The CDR3 coding sequence is TGTGCCTCCCCACGGGGGGAGCAGTACTTC. Amino acid sequence: CASPRGEQYF.

This clonotype showed up many times. This chain joins TRBV4-1 and TRBJ2-3; D might be TRBD1 (6 bases). Trimming cost V 4 bases and J 4 bases, with 15 bases left between them. CDR3 length equals 15 residues. Germline V CDR1 and CDR2: MGHRA, YSYEKL. The CDR3 here is CASSLQPDRADTQYF. The CDR3 region has the DNA TGCGCCAGCAGCCTCCAACCGGACAGAGCAGATACGCAGTATTTT.

The chain has TRBV6-5 and TRBJ2-1; TRBD2 matches 13 bases. Germline assignment: CDR1 MNHEY and CDR2 SVGAGI. V trimming: 5 bases; J trimming: 4 bases; junction bases outside the gene matches: 8. This CDR3 has 17 residues. This CDR3 reads CASSLGLAGDVYNEQFF. The DNA for the CDR3 is TGTGCCAGCAGTCTTGGACTAGCGGGGGACGTTTACAATGAGCAGTTCTTC.

The rearrangement uses TRBV4-1 and TRBJ1-1; 7 bases fit TRBD1. V lost 2 bases, J lost 0 bases, and 6 bases stayed unmatched. Germline assignment: CDR1 MGHRA and CDR2 YSYEKL. This CDR3 is 16 amino acids long. CDR3 DNA: TGCGCCAGCAGCCAACCCCGGGACAGTATGAACACTGAAGCTTTCTTT. It is translated as CASSQPRDSMNTEAFF.

V and J are TRBV27 and TRBJ2-7, with D tentatively TRBD2 (5 bases). V lost 5 bases to trimming and J lost 3 bases, with 11 bases between them. Germline loops: CDR1 MNHEY, CDR2 SMNVEV (reference sequence). This CDR3 has 13 residues. The CDR3: CASSRGSDYEQYF. CDR3 nucleotides: TGTGCCAGCAGTCGAGGGAGTGACTACGAGCAGTACTTC.